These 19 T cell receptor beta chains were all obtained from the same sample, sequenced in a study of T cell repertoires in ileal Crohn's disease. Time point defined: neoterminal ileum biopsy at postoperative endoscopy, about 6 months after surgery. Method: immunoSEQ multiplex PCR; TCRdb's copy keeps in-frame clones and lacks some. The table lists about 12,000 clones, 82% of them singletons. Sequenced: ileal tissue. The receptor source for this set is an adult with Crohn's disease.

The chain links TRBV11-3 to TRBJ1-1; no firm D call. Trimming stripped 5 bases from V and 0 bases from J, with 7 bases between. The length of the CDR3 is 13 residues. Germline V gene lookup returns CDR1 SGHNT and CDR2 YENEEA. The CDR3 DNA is TGTGCCAGCAGCGCGGGTCTGAACACTGAAGCTTTCTTT. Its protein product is CASSAGLNTEAFF.

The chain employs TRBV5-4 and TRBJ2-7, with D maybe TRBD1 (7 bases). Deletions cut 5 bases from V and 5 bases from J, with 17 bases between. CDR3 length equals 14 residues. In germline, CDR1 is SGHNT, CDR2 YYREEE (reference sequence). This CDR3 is CASRPGGSGDEQYF. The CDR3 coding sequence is TGTGCCAGCAGACCAGGGGGGTCTGGGGACGAGCAGTACTTC.

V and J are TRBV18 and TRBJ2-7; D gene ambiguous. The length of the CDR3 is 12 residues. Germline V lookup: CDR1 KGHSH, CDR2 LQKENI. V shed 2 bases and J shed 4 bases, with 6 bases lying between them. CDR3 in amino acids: CASSPTGYEQYF. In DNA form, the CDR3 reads TGTGCCAGCTCACCAACGGGTTACGAGCAGTACTTC.

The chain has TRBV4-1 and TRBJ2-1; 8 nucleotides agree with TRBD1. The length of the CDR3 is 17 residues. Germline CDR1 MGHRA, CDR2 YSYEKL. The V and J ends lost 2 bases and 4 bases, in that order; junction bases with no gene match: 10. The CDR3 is CASSQKDGQGTYNEQFF. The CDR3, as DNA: TGCGCCAGCAGCCAAAAAGACGGACAGGGAACGTACAATGAGCAGTTCTTC.

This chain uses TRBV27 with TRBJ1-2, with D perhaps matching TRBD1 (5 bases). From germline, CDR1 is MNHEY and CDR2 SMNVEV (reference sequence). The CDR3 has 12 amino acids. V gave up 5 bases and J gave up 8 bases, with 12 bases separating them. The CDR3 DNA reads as TGTGCCAGCAGTCCCCAAGGGGTCGGCTACACCTTC. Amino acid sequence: CASSPQGVGYTF.

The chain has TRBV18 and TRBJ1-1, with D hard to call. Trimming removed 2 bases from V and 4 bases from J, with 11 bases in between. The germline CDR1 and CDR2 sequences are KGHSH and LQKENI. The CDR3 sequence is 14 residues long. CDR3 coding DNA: TGTGCCAGCTCACCAGTGTCCTACGCCACTGAAGCTTTCTTT. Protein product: CASSPVSYATEAFF.

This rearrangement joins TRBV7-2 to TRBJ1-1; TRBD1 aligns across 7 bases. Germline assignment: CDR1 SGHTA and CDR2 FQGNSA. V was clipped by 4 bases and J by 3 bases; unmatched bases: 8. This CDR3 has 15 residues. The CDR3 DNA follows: TGTGCCAGCAGCTATCATATCGACAGGGACACTGAAGCTTTCTTT. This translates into CASSYHIDRDTEAFF.

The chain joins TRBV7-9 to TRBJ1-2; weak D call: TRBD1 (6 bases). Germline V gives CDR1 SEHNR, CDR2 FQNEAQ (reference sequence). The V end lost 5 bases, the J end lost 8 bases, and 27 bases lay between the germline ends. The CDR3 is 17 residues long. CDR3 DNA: TGTGCCAGCAGCCCAATTGAACGGGGGGCGCGAGGAAAAGGCTACACCTTC. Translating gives CASSPIERGARGKGYTF.

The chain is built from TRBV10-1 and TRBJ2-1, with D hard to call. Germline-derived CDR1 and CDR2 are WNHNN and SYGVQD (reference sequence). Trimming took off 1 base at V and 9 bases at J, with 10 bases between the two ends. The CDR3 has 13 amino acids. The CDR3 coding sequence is TGCGCCAGCAGTGAGTTAGTATCGTCTGAGCAGTTCTTC. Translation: CASSELVSSEQFF.

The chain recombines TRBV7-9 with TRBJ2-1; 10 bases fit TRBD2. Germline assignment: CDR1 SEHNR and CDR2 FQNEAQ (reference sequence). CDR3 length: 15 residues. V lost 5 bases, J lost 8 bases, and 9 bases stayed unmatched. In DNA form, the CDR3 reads TGTGCCAGCAGCAGGACTAGCGGTGTCTTGGATGAGCAGTTCTTC. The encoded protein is CASSRTSGVLDEQFF.

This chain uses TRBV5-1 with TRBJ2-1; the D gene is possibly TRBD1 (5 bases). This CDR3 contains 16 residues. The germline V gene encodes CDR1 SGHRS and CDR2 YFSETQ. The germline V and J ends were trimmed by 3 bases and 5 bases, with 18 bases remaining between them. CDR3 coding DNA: TGCGCCAGCAGCTGGCGTACAGGCCTACTAAACAATGAGCAGTTCTTC. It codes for CASSWRTGLLNNEQFF.

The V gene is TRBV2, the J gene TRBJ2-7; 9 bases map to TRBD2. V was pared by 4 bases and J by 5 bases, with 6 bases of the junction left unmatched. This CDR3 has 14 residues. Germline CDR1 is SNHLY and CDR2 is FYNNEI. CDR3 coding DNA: TGTGCCAGCAGTGGTCTAGCGGGGAGCCACGAGCAGTACTTC. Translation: CASSGLAGSHEQYF.

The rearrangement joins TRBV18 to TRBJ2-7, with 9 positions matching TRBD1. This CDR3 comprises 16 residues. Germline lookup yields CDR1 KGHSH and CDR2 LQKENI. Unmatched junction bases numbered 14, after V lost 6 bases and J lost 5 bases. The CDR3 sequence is CASSRLGQGTPNEQYF. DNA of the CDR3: TGTGCCAGCTCCCGACTAGGACAGGGGACCCCCAACGAGCAGTACTTC.

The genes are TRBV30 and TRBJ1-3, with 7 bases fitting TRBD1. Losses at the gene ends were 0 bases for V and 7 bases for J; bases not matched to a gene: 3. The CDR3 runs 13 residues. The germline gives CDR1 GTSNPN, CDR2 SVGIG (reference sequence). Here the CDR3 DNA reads TGTGCCTGGAGTGTATCAGGGGGGAACACCATATATTTT. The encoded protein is CAWSVSGGNTIYF.

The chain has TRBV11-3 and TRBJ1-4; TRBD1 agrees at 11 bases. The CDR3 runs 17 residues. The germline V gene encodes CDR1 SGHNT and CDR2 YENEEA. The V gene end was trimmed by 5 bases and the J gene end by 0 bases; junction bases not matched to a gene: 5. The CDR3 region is CASSRGQGEATNEKLFF. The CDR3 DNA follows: TGTGCCAGCAGCCGGGGACAGGGGGAGGCAACTAATGAAAAACTGTTTTTT.

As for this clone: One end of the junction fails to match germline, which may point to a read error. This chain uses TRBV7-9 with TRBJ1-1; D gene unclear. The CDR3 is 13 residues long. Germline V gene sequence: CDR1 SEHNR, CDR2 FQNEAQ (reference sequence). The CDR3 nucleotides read TGTGCCGGCAGCCCGTCCCGGGACACTGAAGCTTTCTTT. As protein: CAGSPSRDTEAFF.

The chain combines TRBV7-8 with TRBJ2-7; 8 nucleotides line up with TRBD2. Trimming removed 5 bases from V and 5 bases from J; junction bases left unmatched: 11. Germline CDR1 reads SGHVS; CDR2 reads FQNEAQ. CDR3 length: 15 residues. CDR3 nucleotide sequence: TGTGCCAGCAGCCCCTTGGGCGGGAGGTTCAACGAGCAGTACTTC. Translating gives CASSPLGGRFNEQYF. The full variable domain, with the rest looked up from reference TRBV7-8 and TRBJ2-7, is GAGVSQSPRYKVAKRGQDVALRCDPISGHVSLFWYQQALGQGPEFLTYFQNEAQLDKSGLPSDRFFAERPEGSVSTLKIQRTQQEDSAVYLCASSPLGGRFNEQYFGPGTRLTVT.

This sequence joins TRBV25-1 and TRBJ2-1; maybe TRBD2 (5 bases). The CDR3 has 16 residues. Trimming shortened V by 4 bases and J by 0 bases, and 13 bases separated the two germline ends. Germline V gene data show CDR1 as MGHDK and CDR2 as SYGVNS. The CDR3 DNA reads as TGTGCCAGCAGTGGGGCTAGCAGGAGCTCCTACAATGAGCAGTTCTTC. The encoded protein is CASSGASRSSYNEQFF.

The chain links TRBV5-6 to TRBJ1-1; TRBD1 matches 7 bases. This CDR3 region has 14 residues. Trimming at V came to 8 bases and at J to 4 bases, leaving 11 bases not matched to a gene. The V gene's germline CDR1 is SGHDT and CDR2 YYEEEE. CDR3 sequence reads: CASIRGQGSTEAFF. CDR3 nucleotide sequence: TGTGCCAGTATTAGGGGGCAGGGAAGCACTGAAGCTTTCTTT. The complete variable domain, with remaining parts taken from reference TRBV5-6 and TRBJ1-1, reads DAGVTQSPTHLIKTRGQQVTLRCSPKSGHDTVSWYQQALGQGPQFIFQYYEEEERQRGNFPDRFSGHQFPNYSSELNVNALLLGDSALYLCASIRGQGSTEAFFGQGTRLTVV.